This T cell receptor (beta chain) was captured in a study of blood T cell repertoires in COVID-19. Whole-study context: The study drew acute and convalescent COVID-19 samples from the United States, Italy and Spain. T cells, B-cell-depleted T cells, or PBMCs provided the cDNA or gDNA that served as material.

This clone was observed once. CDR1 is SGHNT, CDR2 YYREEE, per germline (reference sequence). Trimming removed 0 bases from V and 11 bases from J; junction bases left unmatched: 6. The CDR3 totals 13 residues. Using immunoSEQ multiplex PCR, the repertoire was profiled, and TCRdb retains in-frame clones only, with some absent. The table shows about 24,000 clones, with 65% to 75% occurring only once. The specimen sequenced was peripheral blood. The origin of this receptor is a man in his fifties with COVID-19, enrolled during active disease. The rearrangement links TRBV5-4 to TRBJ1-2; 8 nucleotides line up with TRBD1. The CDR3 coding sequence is TGTGCCAGCAGCTTGGGGTCTAACAGGGGGTACACCTTC. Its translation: CASSLGSNRGYTF.